What follows are 18 T cell receptor beta chains derived from one specimen sequenced in a study of T cells after posttransplantation cyclophosphamide. Sequencing was performed with immunoSEQ multiplex PCR; in TCRdb, only in-frame clones are kept and a portion is missing. The data show 35,000 to 50,000 clones, about nine tenths seen once. Cyclophosphamide on days +3 and +4 followed busulfan-fludarabine conditioning and a marrow graft. Sequenced here: PBMCs, sampled around 63 days after allogeneic stem cell transplant with posttransplant cyclophosphamide. Receptors originate from a male patient between 55 and 70 years old who received an allogeneic stem cell transplant from a related donor and was CMV-positive. Some T cells here may be from the graft donor.

J is TRBJ2-3 and V is TRBV6-4; no firm D call. V lost 2 bases and J 9 bases, leaving 12 bases between the germline ends. This CDR3 is built from 13 residues. Germline V CDR1 and CDR2: MRHNA, SNTAGT. The CDR3 loop reads CASSDGQAGTQYF. CDR3 bases: TGTGCCAGCAGTGACGGGCAGGCTGGGACGCAGTATTTT.

The chain has TRBV7-9 and TRBJ2-1; 8 bases match TRBD1. The CDR3 covers 16 residues. J lost 4 bases, V lost 6 bases, and 11 bases had no gene match. Looked up from germline, CDR1 is SEHNR and CDR2 is FQNEAQ (reference sequence). Here the CDR3 DNA reads TGTGCCAGCAGGGAGACAGGGGCCGGCCCTTACAATGAGCAGTTCTTC. It codes for CASRETGAGPYNEQFF.

The rearrangement links TRBV11-2 to TRBJ2-1, with D perhaps matching TRBD1 (6 bases). Trimming stripped 5 bases from V and 5 bases from J, with 16 bases between. The CDR3 contains 15 residues. Germline CDR1 reads SGHAT; CDR2 reads FQNNGV. The DNA of the CDR3 is TGTGCCAGCAGCCCCCTAAGGGGGAAGGACAATGAGCAGTTCTTC. Translating it yields CASSPLRGKDNEQFF. The full variable domain, rest sourced from reference TRBV11-2 and TRBJ2-1, is EAGVAQSPRYKIIEKRQSVAFWCNPISGHATLYWYQQILGQGPKLLIQFQNNGVVDDSQLPKDRFSAERLKGVDSTLKIQPAKLEDSAVYLCASSPLRGKDNEQFFGPGTRLTVL.

This clone was seen just once. This chain joins TRBV7-9 and TRBJ2-1; 10 nucleotides align to TRBD2. Per germline, CDR1 SEHNR and CDR2 FQNEAQ (reference sequence). V shed 5 bases and J 4 bases; nucleotides not matched to a gene: 8. This CDR3 comprises 16 residues. Written as DNA, the CDR3 is TGTGCCAGCAGCCCCAGCGGGGGGGTGATGTACAATGAGCAGTTCTTC. It codes for CASSPSGGVMYNEQFF. The full variable domain, rest sourced from reference TRBV7-9 and TRBJ2-1, is DTGVSQNPRHKITKRGQNVTFRCDPISEHNRLYWYRQTLGQGPEFLTYFQNEAQLEKSRLLSDRFSAERPKGSFSTLEIQRTEQGDSAMYLCASSPSGGVMYNEQFFGPGTRLTVL.

This chain joins TRBV7-2 and TRBJ1-1, with 8 bases lining up with TRBD1. This CDR3 spans 14 amino acids. From germline, CDR1 is SGHTA and CDR2 FQGNSA. With V trimmed by 4 bases and J by 7 bases, 8 bases remained unmatched. CDR3 sequence reads: CASSYRGYNGEAFF. The CDR3 nucleotides read TGTGCCAGCAGCTACAGGGGGTATAACGGTGAAGCTTTCTTT.

The chain has TRBV6-4 and TRBJ2-2; 8 bases map to TRBD2. Germline CDR1 reads MRHNA; CDR2 reads SNTAGT. This CDR3 has 15 residues. The V gene end was trimmed by 2 bases and the J gene end by 3 bases; junction bases not matched to a gene: 2. The CDR3 DNA follows: TGTGCCAGCAGTGACGGACTAGCACACACCGGGGAGCTGTTTTTT. Residues: CASSDGLAHTGELFF.

The chain employs TRBV9 and TRBJ1-4, with TRBD1 identical over 7 bases. This CDR3 spans 14 amino acids. J lost 8 bases, V lost 2 bases, and 6 bases had no gene match. Looked up from germline, CDR1 is SGDLS and CDR2 is YYNGEE. CDR3 nucleotides: TGTGCCAGCAGCGTTGGACAGGTGGACGAAAAACTGTTTTTT. Translating gives CASSVGQVDEKLFF.

CDR3 nucleotides: TGCGCCGGCCAGACAGGGGCTGACACCGGGGAGCTGTTTTTT. It translates to CAGQTGADTGELFF. This chain uses TRBV5-1 with TRBJ2-2; TRBD1 matches 8 bases. Germline CDR1 is SGHRS and CDR2 is YFSETQ. CDR3 size: 14 residues. V shed 10 bases, J shed 3 bases, and the junction held 8 bases outside the gene matches. Looking up the rest from reference TRBV5-1 and TRBJ2-2 gives the full variable domain: KAGVTQTPRYLIKTRGQQVTLSCSPISGHRSVSWYQQTPGQGLQFLFEYFSETQRNKGNFPGRFSGRQFSNSRSEMNVSTLELGDSALYLCAGQTGADTGELFFGEGSRLTVL.

The rearrangement uses TRBV6-5 and TRBJ1-2; D might be TRBD1 (5 bases). The germline V gene has CDR1 MNHEY and CDR2 SVGAGI. CDR3 length equals 16 residues. The V and J ends lost 0 bases and 5 bases respectively, with 16 bases between them. CDR3 nucleotides: TGTGCCAGCAGTTACTCCCCCCACACCTCAGGGTATGGCTACACCTTC. This codes for CASSYSPHTSGYGYTF.

The rearrangement links TRBV7-2 to TRBJ2-2, with 12 positions matching TRBD1. CDR1 and CDR2 (germline): SGHTA, FQGNSA. V dropped 4 bases and J dropped 7; count of bases not matched to a gene: 10. The CDR3 length is 17 residues. CDR3 sequence reads: CASSSSGQGAMGGELFF. CDR3 DNA: TGTGCCAGCAGCTCCTCGGGACAGGGGGCTATGGGCGGGGAGCTGTTTTTT.

The chain uses TRBV29-1 and TRBJ1-2; D is unclear. From germline, CDR1 is SQVTM and CDR2 ANQGSEA. Trimming removed 4 bases from V and 6 bases from J, with 9 bases in between. CDR3 length: 11 residues. The chain's CDR3 is CSVARVDGYTF. For the CDR3, the DNA is TGCAGCGTTGCGAGGGTGGATGGCTACACCTTC.

This clone was recorded a few times. The rearrangement links TRBV6-6 to TRBJ1-5, with TRBD1 as a possible D gene (5 bases). Trimming shortened V by 2 bases and J by 2 bases, and 10 bases separated the two germline ends. Germline CDR1 reads MNHNY; CDR2 reads SVGAGI (reference sequence). This CDR3 has 15 amino acids. As DNA, the CDR3 is TGTGCCAGCAGTTACGGAGGGGCGGGCAATCAGCCCCAGCATTTT. As protein: CASSYGGAGNQPQHF.

This clone appeared a single time. This chain joins TRBV2 and TRBJ1-1, with unresolved D. Germline CDR1 and CDR2: SNHLY and FYNNEI. Trimming shortened V by 7 bases and J by 8 bases, and 14 bases separated the two germline ends. The CDR3 consists of 12 residues. CDR3 nucleotides: TGTGCCAGCAAGCAGGAAGCCCGCGAAGCTTTCTTT. Translating gives CASKQEAREAFF. Using reference TRBV2 and TRBJ1-1 for the parts outside the CDR3, the full variable domain is EPEVTQTPSHQVTQMGQEVILRCVPISNHLYFYWYRQILGQKVEFLVSFYNNEISEKSEIFDDQFSVERPDGSNFTLKIRSTKLEDSAMYFCASKQEAREAFFGQGTRLTVV.

This chain connects TRBV11-2 to TRBJ1-3, with D maybe TRBD1 (5 bases). The CDR3 sequence is 16 residues long. Germline CDR1 reads SGHAT; CDR2 reads FQNNGV. Deletions cut 5 bases from V and 0 bases from J, with 14 bases between. In nucleotides, the CDR3 is TGTGCCAGCAGCCAAGGACACACGAGCTCTGGAAACACCATATATTTT. It yields the protein CASSQGHTSSGNTIYF.

The V gene is TRBV6-1, the J gene TRBJ2-6; tentative D call: TRBD1 (5 bases). The CDR3 spans 15 residues. Germline lookup yields CDR1 MNHNS and CDR2 SASEGT. The V and J ends lost 6 bases and 2 bases respectively, with 11 bases between them. Here the CDR3 reads CASSTQATGANVLTF. In DNA form, the CDR3 reads TGTGCCAGCAGCACACAGGCAACTGGGGCCAACGTCCTGACTTTC.

The rearrangement uses TRBV27 and TRBJ2-1; a weak D match, TRBD1 (5 bases). The CDR3 has 18 amino acids. Germline assignment: CDR1 MNHEY and CDR2 SMNVEV (reference sequence). The ends were cut back, 4 bases at V and 2 bases at J, with 21 bases in the middle. The CDR3 region is CASSSPLGRLVAYNEQFF. CDR3 sequence (DNA): TGTGCCAGCAGTTCCCCTTTGGGGCGACTCGTCGCCTACAATGAGCAGTTCTTC.

The rearrangement uses TRBV19 and TRBJ1-2; 7 bases align to TRBD1. The V gene end was trimmed by 5 bases and the J gene end by 0 bases; junction bases not matched to a gene: 9. The germline CDR1 and CDR2 sequences are LNHDA and SQIVND (reference sequence). This CDR3 has 16 amino acids. CDR3 in DNA: TGTGCCAGTAGTCCCTTGGGGGGACAGACTAACTATGGCTACACCTTC. Protein product: CASSPLGGQTNYGYTF.

The rearrangement links TRBV2 to TRBJ2-1; no firm D call. Trimming stripped 4 bases from V and 4 bases from J, with 8 bases between. There are 13 residues in the CDR3. Per the germline V gene, CDR1 is SNHLY and CDR2 is FYNNEI. The CDR3 DNA follows: TGTGCCAGCAGTGTAAACACATACAATGAGCAGTTCTTC. This gives the protein CASSVNTYNEQFF. Supplemented by reference TRBV2 and TRBJ2-1, the full variable domain reads EPEVTQTPSHQVTQMGQEVILRCVPISNHLYFYWYRQILGQKVEFLVSFYNNEISEKSEIFDDQFSVERPDGSNFTLKIRSTKLEDSAMYFCASSVNTYNEQFFGPGTRLTVL.